The rows below give T cell receptor beta chains drawn from one sample of a study of blood T cell repertoires in COVID-19. The protocol was immunoSEQ multiplex PCR, while the TCRdb copy is restricted to in-frame clones and leaves out a portion. The data contain a few hundred thousand clones, roughly four fifths of them singletons. Sequencing was carried out using PBMCs or T cells enriched from blood (not recorded which). Every receptor here comes from a woman between 45 and 60 years old who had recovered from COVID-19. The CDR3 runs from the conserved cysteine through the conserved F or W. Each record gives: V gene, J gene, D gene, CDR3 protein, CDR3 DNA. The D gene is left open where the match is weak.

V gene: TRBV20-1; J gene: TRBJ2-1; D gene: NA; CDR3 protein: CSASDDSSPSYNEQFF; CDR3 DNA: TGCAGTGCTAGTGACGACTCCTCTCCCTCCTACAATGAGCAGTTCTTC
V gene: TRBV5-1; J gene: TRBJ1-1; D gene: TRBD1; CDR3 protein: CASSLGAGGTEAFF; CDR3 DNA: TGCGCCAGCAGCTTGGGGGCAGGGGGGACTGAAGCTTTCTTT
V gene: TRBV5-1; J gene: TRBJ1-1; D gene: TRBD1; CDR3 protein: CASSQEQGTTEAFF; CDR3 DNA: TGCGCCAGCAGCCAGGAACAGGGGACCACTGAAGCTTTCTTT
V gene: TRBV7-2; J gene: TRBJ1-2; D gene: TRBD1; CDR3 protein: CASSLGPGQLNYGYTF; CDR3 DNA: TGTGCCAGCAGCTTAGGACCGGGACAGCTGAACTATGGCTACACCTTC
V gene: TRBV9; J gene: TRBJ2-6; D gene: TRBD1; CDR3 protein: CASSVGQAGANVLTF; CDR3 DNA: TGTGCCAGCAGCGTCGGACAGGCTGGGGCCAACGTCCTGACTTTC
V gene: TRBV27; J gene: TRBJ2-7; D gene: TRBD2; CDR3 protein: CASSRTSGREVYEQYF; CDR3 DNA: TGTGCCAGCAGCCGGACTAGCGGGAGGGAAGTCTACGAGCAGTACTTC
V gene: TRBV11-2; J gene: TRBJ1-2; D gene: NA; CDR3 protein: CASSHLTDYGYTF; CDR3 DNA: TGTGCCAGCAGCCACTTGACAGACTATGGCTACACCTTC
V gene: TRBV6-5; J gene: TRBJ1-1; D gene: TRBD1; CDR3 protein: CASSRPGQGNAFF; CDR3 DNA: TGTGCCAGCAGTCGGCCGGGACAGGGAAATGCTTTCTTT
V gene: TRBV9; J gene: TRBJ1-2; D gene: NA; CDR3 protein: CASSPQPGYYGYTF; CDR3 DNA: TGTGCCAGCAGCCCCCAGCCCGGGTACTATGGCTACACCTTC
V gene: TRBV7-9; J gene: TRBJ1-1; D gene: TRBD1; CDR3 protein: CASSSGAGTAESTEAFF; CDR3 DNA: TGTGCCAGCAGCTCCGGGGCCGGGACAGCAGAGAGCACTGAAGCTTTCTTT